A single sample gave rise to the 31 T cell receptor beta chains below, sequenced in a study of blood T cells in healthy people across ages. A sample-barcoded 5' primer and a J-beta primer mix were used in a second PCR of roughly 7 to 11 cycles. TCRdb reprocessed the 5' RACE reads via MiXCR and lists one record per CDR3 protein. The sample lists some 940,000 distinct CDR3 sequences, just under 30% occurring once. These same data were also listed under a study on T cells of mothers and their children.

Sequencing input: blood. Receptor source: a woman aged 40 to 49 in good health.

To note about this clonotype: At one of its ends the junction is not consistent with the germline gene, which may arise from a read error. The genes are TRBV4-3 and TRBJ1-6; 8 nucleotides agree with TRBD1. There are 15 residues in the CDR3. Germline CDR1 is LGHNA and CDR2 is YSLEER. This chain's CDR3 is CANSQDFARGPTLHF. CDR3 in DNA: TGCGCCAACAGCCAAGATTTCGCCAGGGGGCCGACCCTCCACTTT.

The V gene is TRBV4-1, the J gene TRBJ2-1; 8 nucleotides match TRBD2. Losses at the gene ends were 2 bases for V and 0 bases for J; bases not matched to a gene: 6. The CDR3 contains 17 residues. CDR1 and CDR2 from the germline V gene are MGHRA and YSYEKL. DNA for the CDR3: TGCGCCAGCAGCCAATTCTCTAGCGGGTTCTCCTACAATGAGCAGTTCTTC. Translation: CASSQFSSGFSYNEQFF.

This clonotype has more than one count but fewer than ten. In DNA form, the CDR3 reads TGTGCCAGCAGCTCTCGGGGGGGGACTTTGGGGTCAGGCACTGAAGCTTTCTTT. Amino acids: CASSSRGGTLGSGTEAFF. V and J are TRBV7-3 and TRBJ1-1; D might be TRBD1 (5 bases). V was trimmed by 4 bases and J by 4 bases, leaving 25 bases between them. Looked up from germline, CDR1 is SGHTA and CDR2 is FQGTGA. The CDR3 covers 18 residues.

This clonotype was observed a handful of times. CDR3 nucleotides: TGTGCCAGCAGCTTAGCGACTGGCAGGGATCGTTACGAGCAGTACTTC. This gives the protein CASSLATGRDRYEQYF. The chain recombines TRBV7-9 with TRBJ2-7, with a tentative D call TRBD1 (5 bases). Germline V gene data show CDR1 as SEHNR and CDR2 as FQNEAQ (reference sequence). The V and J ends lost 0 bases and 4 bases respectively, with 16 bases between them. The CDR3 has 16 amino acids.

This clonotype has only a few counts. The V gene is TRBV28, the J gene TRBJ2-3; 10 bases are shared with TRBD1. Per the germline V gene, CDR1 is MDHEN and CDR2 is SYDVKM. J gave up 3 bases and V 5 bases, and 5 bases lay outside the gene matches. This CDR3 comprises 15 residues. DNA for the CDR3: TGTGCCAGCAGTCCCGGGACAGGGGCAACAGATACGCAGTATTTT. As protein: CASSPGTGATDTQYF.

Ten or more counts support this clonotype. The rearrangement links TRBV28 to TRBJ1-2, with D unclear. From germline, CDR1 is MDHEN and CDR2 SYDVKM. Trimming removed 4 bases at V and 6 bases at J, with 9 bases between. The CDR3 is 12 amino acids. For the CDR3, the DNA is TGTGCCAGCAGTTCTCTTGAACATGGCTACACCTTC. Protein product: CASSSLEHGYTF.

The CDR3: CASSAQPPGETQYF. In nucleotides, the CDR3 is TGTGCCAGCAGCGCTCAGCCTCCAGGGGAGACCCAGTACTTC. The chain carries TRBV13 and TRBJ2-5; a weak D match, TRBD1 (5 bases). The CDR3 loop spans 14 amino acids. Trimming cost V 5 bases and J 5 bases, with 15 bases left between them. The V gene's germline CDR1 is PRHDT and CDR2 FYEKMQ (reference sequence).

This clonotype was picked up a small number of times. A read error may explain this, as a much larger clone is one base away. J is TRBJ2-5 and V is TRBV7-9; D remains ambiguous. The end of the DNA aligns better with TRBJ2-1, so the J call may be wrong. Germline assignment: CDR1 SEHNR and CDR2 FQNEAQ (reference sequence). The CDR3 sequence is 12 residues long. The CDR3 DNA is TGTGCCAGCAGCTTGATCGCAGAGACCCAGTTCTTC. Translating it yields CASSLIAETQFF.

This clonotype was seen a handful of times. The gene calls are TRBV4-1 and TRBJ1-1; D is ambiguous. Trimming left V 0 bases short and J 6 bases short, with 5 bases between. Germline CDR1 is MGHRA and CDR2 is YSYEKL. This CDR3 has 12 amino acids. As DNA, the CDR3 is TGCGCCAGCAGCCAAGATCCGGCTGAAGCTTTCTTT. This gives the protein CASSQDPAEAFF.

In this sample, this clonotype turned up a few times. J is TRBJ2-3 and V is TRBV12-3 or TRBV12-4; a possible D gene is TRBD2 (6 bases). The CDR3 is made up of 14 amino acids. Trimming took 3 bases from V and 3 from J, leaving 10 bases between them. CDR3 amino acids: CASSFTGRTDTQYF. The CDR3 nucleotides read TGTGCCAGCAGTTTCACGGGGAGGACAGATACGCAGTATTTT.

In this sample, this clonotype turned up many times. DNA for the CDR3: TGTGCCAGCAGGGACACGGCCGAAGCTTTCTTT. It translates to CASRDTAEAFF. The chain employs TRBV12-3 or TRBV12-4 and TRBJ1-1; TRBD1 might be the D (5 bases). The CDR3 extends over 11 amino acids. Trimming took off 6 bases at V and 8 bases at J, with 10 bases between the two ends.

The J gene is TRBJ1-2, the V gene TRBV15; D is undetermined. The V gene lost 5 bases and the J gene lost 6 bases, with 31 bases spanning the gap. Looked up from germline, CDR1 is LNHNV and CDR2 is YYDKDF (reference sequence). This CDR3 region has 19 residues. Here the CDR3 DNA reads TGTGCCACCAGCGCCGTAGTGGGATTGGTAGGAGGACGTTCGGATGGCTACACCTTC. Translated, it gives CATSAVVGLVGGRSDGYTF.

The chain employs TRBV20-1 and TRBJ1-2; 9 nucleotides align to TRBD1. Germline-derived CDR1 and CDR2 are DFQATT and SNEGSKA (reference sequence). V trimming: 2 bases; J trimming: 5 bases; junction bases outside the gene matches: 15. The CDR3 has 17 residues. The CDR3 DNA follows: TGCAGTGCTAGACCTGGGACAGGGAGCGCTCGGGGATATGGCTACACCTTC. Its protein is CSARPGTGSARGYGYTF.

This clonotype showed up just once. As DNA, the CDR3 is TGTGCCAGTAGACCGATTGACAGGGGGCTCACTGAAGCTTTCTTT. Protein product: CASRPIDRGLTEAFF. This chain uses TRBV19 with TRBJ1-1; 10 bases match TRBD1. The ends lost 6 bases at V and 4 bases at J; junction bases unmatched: 8. The germline V gene encodes CDR1 LNHDA and CDR2 SQIVND (reference sequence). The CDR3 loop spans 15 amino acids.

This clonotype was seen a handful of times. The V and J genes are TRBV7-9 and TRBJ1-2; no clear D gene. The V and J ends lost 5 bases and 5 bases respectively, with 15 bases between them. Germline V gives CDR1 SEHNR, CDR2 FQNEAQ (reference sequence). This CDR3 contains 14 residues. CDR3 loop: CASSPPLLGYGYTF. In DNA form, the CDR3 reads TGTGCCAGCAGCCCCCCTCTTCTGGGGTATGGCTACACCTTC.

Of note for this clonotype: The junction shows a germline mismatch at one end, possibly a read error. This chain uses TRBV7-2 with TRBJ1-2, with D possibly TRBD1 on 5 matching bases. CDR1 and CDR2 (germline): SGHTA, FQGNSA. The CDR3 has 13 residues. CDR3 sequence (DNA): TGTGCCGGCAGCTTACAGGACAACTATGGCTACACCTTC. Encoded protein: CAGSLQDNYGYTF.

Turning to this clonotype: This may be a read error: a much more frequent sequence differs by one nucleotide. The genes are TRBV28 and TRBJ2-5; 8 bases agree with TRBD1. The DNA matches TRBJ2-7 better at its end, which makes the J call doubtful. The CDR3 totals 14 residues. In germline, CDR1 is MDHEN, CDR2 SYDVKM. CDR3: CASRGGRGRYEQYF. In DNA form, the CDR3 reads TGTGCCAGCAGGGGGGGCAGGGGGCGATACGAGCAGTACTTC.

The sample holds a few counts of this clonotype. Given a much more abundant clone one base away, this may be a read error. The chain links TRBV10-3 to TRBJ2-3; 9 positions agree with TRBD1. V was pared by 8 bases and J by 4 bases, with 10 bases of the junction left unmatched. The germline V gene encodes CDR1 ENHRY and CDR2 SYGVKD. This CDR3 has 15 amino acids. The CDR3 protein is CAIPRQGVGADTQYF. The CDR3 DNA reads as TGTGCCATCCCCCGACAGGGGGTTGGCGCAGATACGCAGTATTTT.

Turning to this clonotype: This may be a read error: a much more frequent sequence differs by one nucleotide. The chain links TRBV20-1 to TRBJ2-4, with a weak D call TRBD1 (5 bases). The end of the DNA is better explained by TRBJ2-5, so the J call may be wrong. CDR3 size: 14 residues. CDR1 and CDR2 (germline): DFQATT, SNEGSKA (reference sequence). CDR3 DNA: TGCAGTCCGGACACCAGGGCCCTCCAAGTGACCCAGTACTTC. Translating it yields CSPDTRALQVTQYF.

Notes on this clonotype: This sequence may be a read error, since a much larger clone differs from it by one base. This chain links TRBV4-3 with TRBJ2-7, with 12 bases aligning to TRBD2. The germline CDR1 and CDR2 sequences are LGHNA and YSLEER. The CDR3 sequence is 18 residues long. CDR3 bases: TGCGCCAGCAGCCAAGATCTATCGCTAGCGGGGGGGCTAGAGACCCAGGACTTC. Amino acids: CASSQDLSLAGGLETQDF.

The rearrangement links TRBV27 to TRBJ1-5, with D perhaps TRBD1 (5 bases). Trimming pared 3 bases from V and 0 bases from J, leaving 9 bases between. This CDR3 region has 15 residues. CDR1 MNHEY and CDR2 SMNVEV come from the germline V gene (reference sequence). In nucleotides, the CDR3 is TGTGCCAGCAGTTTCACCAGGGTTAGCAATCAGCCCCAGCATTTT. It specifies CASSFTRVSNQPQHF.

This rearrangement joins TRBV2 to TRBJ2-1; D might be TRBD2 (6 bases). The CDR3 totals 17 residues. The V and J ends lost 6 bases and 6 bases respectively, with 24 bases between them. Germline V lookup: CDR1 SNHLY, CDR2 FYNNEI. The CDR3 DNA follows: TGTGCCAGCAGGTTTAAATTCCGGGACTCGACAAGCAATGAGCAGTTCTTC. This codes for CASRFKFRDSTSNEQFF.

This chain links TRBV7-3 with TRBJ1-3, with no clear D. The length of the CDR3 is 15 residues. Between the trimmed V and J ends, which lost 2 bases and 6 bases, there was a span of 14 bases. From germline, CDR1 is SGHTA and CDR2 FQGTGA. This chain's CDR3 is CASSLGQADENTIYF. The CDR3 region has the DNA TGTGCCAGCAGCTTAGGGCAGGCAGACGAAAACACCATATATTTT.

This clonotype was picked up many times. The rearrangement links TRBV7-2 to TRBJ2-7; D may correspond to TRBD1 or TRBD2 (5 bases each). Between the trimmed V and J ends, which lost 0 bases and 6 bases, there was a span of 18 bases. In germline, CDR1 is SGHTA, CDR2 FQGNSA. The CDR3 spans 16 residues. The CDR3 bases are TGTGCCAGCAGCTTAGCCTCAGGGAGAGCGATCGGCGAGCAGTACTTC. This encodes CASSLASGRAIGEQYF.

This clonotype was counted at least ten times. The CDR3 is CASSPHSTDTQYF. The CDR3 nucleotides read TGTGCCAGCAGCCCACATAGCACAGATACGCAGTATTTT. The chain has TRBV7-9 and TRBJ2-3; D ambiguous. Germline V gives CDR1 SEHNR, CDR2 FQNEAQ (reference sequence). Trimming shortened V by 5 bases and J by 0 bases, and 6 bases separated the two germline ends. CDR3 length: 13 amino acids.

CDR3: CASSLRTSNEQFF. The CDR3 bases are TGTGCCAGCAGCTTACGCACTAGCAATGAGCAGTTCTTC. V and J are TRBV7-8 and TRBJ2-1, with a tentative D call TRBD2 (5 bases). In germline, CDR1 is SGHVS, CDR2 FQNEAQ. Trimming took off 2 bases at V and 6 bases at J, with 8 bases between the two ends. The CDR3 totals 13 residues.

Remarks on this clonotype: The CDR3 does not end in the conserved phenylalanine or tryptophan, so this is likely a read error. This rearrangement joins TRBV7-2 to TRBJ2-1; possible D gene TRBD1, 5 bases. Trimming removed 4 bases from V and 8 bases from J, with 21 bases in between. CDR3 size: 16 residues. Looked up from germline, CDR1 is SGHTA and CDR2 is FQGNSA. The CDR3 loop reads CASSSKAGKGRDEQFS. The CDR3, as DNA: TGTGCCAGCAGCTCTAAGGCAGGGAAAGGAAGGGATGAGCAGTTCTCC.

The chain recombines TRBV28 with TRBJ1-4; 8 nucleotides line up with TRBD1. This CDR3 has 16 residues. The V segment lost 5 bases and the J segment 8 bases; nucleotides outside the gene matches: 13. CDR1 and CDR2 (germline): MDHEN, SYDVKM. Written as DNA, the CDR3 is TGTGCCAGCAGTCTCGGACAGGGTATGCTTCGGGAAAAACTGTTTTTT. It specifies CASSLGQGMLREKLFF.

J is TRBJ2-1 and V is TRBV12-3 or TRBV12-4, with D possibly TRBD1 on 6 matching bases. The CDR3 totals 14 residues. V was trimmed by 7 bases and J by 6 bases, leaving 16 bases between them. In DNA, the CDR3 is TGTGCCAGCACCCAAAACAGGGCCGTCAATGAGCAGTTCTTC. This gives the protein CASTQNRAVNEQFF.

This clonotype was seen more than once but under ten times. This chain connects TRBV20-1 to TRBJ1-6; 9 bases map to TRBD1. After removal of 5 bases from V and 9 bases from J, the junction contained 11 bases not matched to a gene. The CDR3 has 15 amino acids. The germline V gene has CDR1 DFQATT and CDR2 SNEGSKA (reference sequence). The CDR3 DNA reads TGCAGTGCTCTGGACAGGGGCGCGGGGGGTTCACCCCTCCACTTT. The encoded protein is CSALDRGAGGSPLHF.

This clonotype was detected ten times or more. The J gene is TRBJ2-1, the V gene TRBV30; TRBD2 is a possible D gene (5 bases). The V gene lost 0 bases and the J gene lost 12 bases, with 9 bases spanning the gap. Looked up from germline, CDR1 is GTSNPN and CDR2 is SVGIG (reference sequence). The CDR3 extends over 11 amino acids. This chain's CDR3 is CAWSVGRAQFF. DNA of the CDR3: TGTGCCTGGAGTGTAGGGCGGGCGCAGTTCTTC.